Listed below are T cell receptor beta chains from one sample, sequenced in a study of blood T cell repertoires in COVID-19. Assay used: immunoSEQ multiplex PCR; TCRdb lists only in-frame clones, some missing. This table has 150,000 to 180,000 clones, 65% to 90% appearing once. Sequencing was done on a sample of peripheral blood. The receptors were gathered from a woman aged 60-75 years with COVID-19, enrolled during active disease. Each CDR3 is given with its conserved first and last residue. The D gene is left open where the match is weak. Clone sizes are given selectively: once, few, many, or a class where the clone is expanded.

once	TRBV5-1	TRBJ2-5	NA	CASSMDWQETQYF	TGCGCCAGCAGCATGGACTGGCAAGAGACCCAGTACTTC
NA	TRBV3-1/TRBV3-2	TRBJ1-2	NA	CASSDVGGYGYTF	TGTGCCAGCAGCGACGTGGGGGGTTATGGCTACACCTTC
NA	TRBV19	TRBJ1-2	TRBD1	CASSIGTAVYYGYTF	TGTGCCAGTAGTATCGGGACAGCCGTGTATTATGGCTACACCTTC
once	TRBV7-9	TRBJ1-1	NA	CASSFIEVRNTEAFF	TGTGCCAGCAGCTTTATCGAGGTACGGAACACTGAAGCTTTCTTT
few	TRBV3-1/TRBV3-2	TRBJ1-2	NA	CASSQSPTGLNYGYTF	TGTGCCAGCAGCCAATCCCCGACGGGTCTTAACTATGGCTACACCTTC
NA	TRBV7-8	TRBJ1-4	NA	CASSLTGTNEKLFF	TGTGCCAGCAGCTTAACTGGAACTAATGAAAAACTGTTTTTT
few	TRBV19	TRBJ1-1	NA	CASRKDGGTEAFF	TGTGCCAGTAGGAAGGACGGGGGCACTGAAGCTTTCTTT
NA	TRBV11-2	TRBJ2-2	NA	CASSPPGNTGELFF	TGTGCCAGCAGTCCCCCCGGGAACACCGGGGAGCTGTTTTTT
NA	TRBV12-3/TRBV12-4	TRBJ1-2	NA	CASSYRVVGYTF	TGTGCCAGCAGTTACAGGGTGGTTGGCTACACCTTC
few	TRBV12-3/TRBV12-4	TRBJ1-5	NA	CASRQGSNQPQHF	TGTGCCAGCAGACAGGGTAGCAATCAGCCCCAGCATTTT
NA	TRBV5-1	TRBJ2-4	TRBD1	CASSLASGTGSIQYF	TGCGCCAGCAGCTTGGCCTCTGGGACAGGGTCCATTCAGTACTTC
NA	TRBV19	TRBJ1-5	NA	CASRDMDSSNQPQHF	TGTGCCAGTCGTGATATGGACAGCTCAAATCAGCCCCAGCATTTT
NA	TRBV18	TRBJ1-2	TRBD1	CASSTEGQGGTYGYTF	TGTGCCAGCTCAACGGAGGGACAGGGGGGGACCTATGGCTACACCTTC
NA	TRBV5-4	TRBJ1-2	TRBD1	CASSLGTGGLGGYTF	TGTGCCAGCAGCTTGGGGACAGGGGGATTGGGTGGCTACACCTTC
NA	TRBV18	TRBJ1-1	NA	CASSQTGEGEAFF	TGTGCCAGCTCACAGACGGGGGAGGGTGAAGCTTTCTTT
NA	TRBV6-5	TRBJ1-3	TRBD1	CASRSTGPANTIYF	TGTGCCAGCAGGTCGACAGGGCCAGCGAACACCATATATTTT
NA	TRBV6-6	TRBJ1-1	TRBD1	CASSPLGRQGLMGNTEAFF	TGTGCCAGCAGTCCTCTTGGCAGACAGGGTTTAATGGGGAACACTGAAGCTTTCTTT
NA	TRBV18	TRBJ2-7	NA	CASSSASRGGSSYEQYF	TGTGCCAGCTCATCAGCTTCTCGTGGTGGGAGCTCCTACGAGCAGTACTTC
NA	TRBV5-1	TRBJ1-1	NA	CASSSGGASDTEAFF	TGCGCCAGCAGCTCCGGGGGGGCTTCGGACACTGAAGCTTTCTTT
few	TRBV11-3	TRBJ2-2	NA	CASSRTPTDGELFF	TGTGCCAGCAGCCGGACACCCACGGACGGGGAGCTGTTTTTT
NA	TRBV7-6	TRBJ1-1	NA	CASSLGGEGTEAFF	TGTGCCAGCAGCTTGGGGGGGGAGGGCACTGAAGCTTTCTTT
NA	TRBV27	TRBJ1-2	NA	CASSPPGILFGYTF	TGTGCCAGCAGCCCCCCAGGGATCCTATTTGGCTACACCTTC
NA	TRBV30	TRBJ1-5	TRBD1	CAWSSGQGSQPQHF	TGTGCCTGGAGTTCCGGACAGGGAAGCCAGCCCCAGCATTTT